These 31 T cell receptor beta chains came from one sample sequenced in a study of cytomegalovirus exposure and HLA in healthy donors. Amplification used 60 Vbeta primers and 13 Jbeta primers. Assay: immunoSEQ multiplex PCR; the TCRdb copy retains only in-frame clones and omits some. In the table there are about 150,000 clones, roughly 77% of which are singletons. Input material: PBMCs. The receptors come from a young man in good health and CMV-seropositive.

The chain combines TRBV5-1 with TRBJ2-7; D is unclear. Germline V lookup: CDR1 SGHRS, CDR2 YFSETQ. The CDR3 runs to 13 residues. The V end lost 4 bases, the J end lost 0 bases, and 8 bases lay between the germline ends. The CDR3 bases are TGCGCCAGCAGCCCAGGTGCCTCCTACGAGCAGTACTTC. Amino acid sequence: CASSPGASYEQYF.

This chain links TRBV7-3 with TRBJ2-7; 10 nucleotides agree with TRBD1. Germline CDR1 and CDR2: SGHTA and FQGTGA. V shed 1 base, J shed 2 bases, and the junction held 8 bases outside the gene matches. This CDR3 contains 17 residues. In nucleotides, the CDR3 is TGTGCCAGCAGCTTAAATCAGGTGGGACAGGGGACCTACGAGCAGTACTTC. This gives the protein CASSLNQVGQGTYEQYF.

Written as DNA, the CDR3 is TGTGCCAGCAGCCCGCGGGAGAGGGGTTCTCAGGAGCAGTTCTTC. Amino acid sequence: CASSPRERGSQEQFF. The chain employs TRBV7-9 and TRBJ2-1, with 7 positions matching TRBD2. V dropped 5 bases and J dropped 10; count of bases not matched to a gene: 14. Per germline, CDR1 SEHNR and CDR2 FQNEAQ (reference sequence). The CDR3 sequence is 15 residues long.

The chain is built from TRBV28 and TRBJ2-1; D is perhaps TRBD2 (6 bases). Trimming stripped 6 bases from V and 9 bases from J, with 12 bases between. CDR3 length: 12 residues. CDR1 and CDR2 from the germline V gene are MDHEN and SYDVKM. CDR3 DNA sequence: TGTGCCAGCAGCCAGACTAGTTTTGAGCAGTTCTTC. It specifies CASSQTSFEQFF.

The chain links TRBV27 to TRBJ2-3; 12 positions match TRBD2. J lost 2 bases, V lost 5 bases, and 2 bases had no gene match. From germline, CDR1 is MNHEY and CDR2 SMNVEV (reference sequence). CDR3 size: 15 residues. Here the CDR3 reads CASSTSGGPTDTQYF. The CDR3, as DNA: TGTGCCAGCAGTACTAGCGGGGGGCCCACAGATACGCAGTATTTT.

V is TRBV28 and J is TRBJ2-5; 9 bases are shared with TRBD2. V shed 6 bases, J shed 2 bases, and the junction held 7 bases outside the gene matches. CDR3 size: 15 residues. Per the germline V gene, CDR1 is MDHEN and CDR2 is SYDVKM. CDR3 coding DNA: TGTGCCAGCAGACCCGGGACTAGCAGACAAGAGACCCAGTACTTC. Its translation is CASRPGTSRQETQYF.

The V gene is TRBV27, the J gene TRBJ1-5; D is unresolved. The germline gives CDR1 MNHEY, CDR2 SMNVEV (reference sequence). V lost 1 base and J 1 base, leaving 8 bases between the germline ends. The length of the CDR3 is 15 residues. CDR3 DNA: TGTGCCAGCAGTTTATGGGCTCTGAGCAATCAGCCCCAGCATTTT. Its translation is CASSLWALSNQPQHF.

The chain employs TRBV18 and TRBJ1-5; D unclear. The ends were cut back, 3 bases at V and 4 bases at J, with 7 bases in the middle. Germline CDR1 KGHSH, CDR2 LQKENI. The CDR3 consists of 13 residues. Here the CDR3 DNA reads TGTGCCAGCTCACCTGGGCAGAATCAGCCCCAGCATTTT. It yields the protein CASSPGQNQPQHF.

The chain combines TRBV12-5 with TRBJ2-7; 7 positions agree with TRBD1. CDR1 and CDR2 from the germline V gene are LGHNT and FRNRAP. V shed 4 bases, J shed 3 bases, and the junction held 6 bases outside the gene matches. The CDR3 is 14 amino acids. The CDR3 bases are TGTGCTAGTGGTTCGTTGGGGGACAGCTACGAGCAGTACTTC. Its translation is CASGSLGDSYEQYF.

This clone was detected only once. The chain uses TRBV30 and TRBJ1-2; TRBD1 might be the D (5 bases). The CDR3 sequence is 15 residues long. V shed 0 bases and J shed 8 bases, with 19 bases lying between them. CDR1 GTSNPN and CDR2 SVGIG come from the germline V gene (reference sequence). This CDR3 is CAWSVVGEVPKGYTF. Written as DNA, the CDR3 is TGTGCCTGGAGTGTGGTAGGGGAAGTACCTAAGGGCTACACCTTC.

This sequence joins TRBV9 and TRBJ1-6; 9 bases align to TRBD1. From germline, CDR1 is SGDLS and CDR2 YYNGEE. Trimming removed 4 bases from V and 14 bases from J; junction bases left unmatched: 13. This CDR3 contains 15 residues. DNA of the CDR3: TGTGCCAGCAGCTACGCCGGGACAGGGATCGGGGCCCTCCACTTT. This translates into CASSYAGTGIGALHF.

Remarks on this clone: The junction departs from germline at one end; a sequencing error may be responsible. The chain employs TRBV5-1 and TRBJ1-1; D possibly corresponds to TRBD1 (6 bases). Germline assignment: CDR1 SGHRS and CDR2 YFSETQ. The CDR3 loop spans 14 amino acids. The CDR3 DNA is TGCGCCAGCAGCTTGGGGGGGCGAAATACTGAAGCTTTTTTT. Protein sequence: CASSLGGRNTEAFF.

J is TRBJ1-2 and V is TRBV6-4, with 7 bases that match TRBD1. Trimming at V came to 0 bases and at J to 2 bases, leaving 6 bases not matched to a gene. Germline V lookup: CDR1 MRHNA, CDR2 SNTAGT. The CDR3 spans 16 residues. In nucleotides, the CDR3 is TGTGCCAGCAGTGACTCTCAGACAGGGATAAACTATGGCTACACCTTC. It encodes CASSDSQTGINYGYTF.

This clone was counted a few times. This sequence joins TRBV6-5 and TRBJ1-2, with 7 bases matching TRBD1. Germline CDR1 reads MNHEY; CDR2 reads SVGAGI. V dropped 2 bases and J dropped 4; count of bases not matched to a gene: 7. The length of the CDR3 is 15 residues. The CDR3 sequence is CASSYTRDRAYGYTF. As DNA, the CDR3 is TGTGCCAGCAGTTACACCAGAGACAGGGCCTATGGCTACACCTTC.

The gene calls are TRBV27 and TRBJ2-3; D perhaps matches TRBD2 (6 bases). Looked up from germline, CDR1 is MNHEY and CDR2 is SMNVEV (reference sequence). The CDR3 loop spans 15 amino acids. V was clipped by 5 bases and J by 1 base, with 13 bases between them. CDR3: CASSAGTGGTDTQYF. The DNA for the CDR3 is TGTGCCAGCAGTGCCGGGACTGGGGGCACAGATACGCAGTATTTT.

The sample holds a few counts of this clone. This chain uses TRBV4-1 with TRBJ2-1, with a possible D match to TRBD1 (6 bases). The V gene lost 4 bases and the J gene lost 7 bases, with 11 bases spanning the gap. This CDR3 has 13 residues. The germline CDR1 and CDR2 sequences are MGHRA and YSYEKL. This chain's CDR3 is CASSRKGDNEQFF. In DNA form, the CDR3 reads TGCGCCAGCAGCCGAAAGGGGGATAATGAGCAGTTCTTC.

The chain is built from TRBV28 and TRBJ2-1; 9 bases match TRBD2. CDR3 length: 17 amino acids. With 2 bases clipped from V and 5 bases from J, the junction kept 10 bases outside the gene matches. Germline CDR1 and CDR2: MDHEN and SYDVKM. Here the CDR3 reads CASSLIISAGGDNEQFF. The CDR3 nucleotides read TGTGCCAGCAGTTTAATTATATCGGCGGGAGGGGACAATGAGCAGTTCTTC.

Of note for this clone: One end of the junction varies from germline; a read error may be responsible. The V gene is TRBV4-2, the J gene TRBJ2-1; perhaps TRBD2 as D (5 bases). The V gene's germline CDR1 is LGHNA and CDR2 YNFKEQ. The CDR3 extends over 14 amino acids. The CDR3 region is CTSSQEWAAAEQFF. In DNA form, the CDR3 reads TGTACCAGCAGCCAAGAATGGGCAGCGGCCGAGCAGTTCTTC.

This clone turned up a few times. The chain recombines TRBV7-3 with TRBJ1-5; tentatively, D is TRBD1 (5 bases). The ends were cut back, 5 bases at V and 7 bases at J, with 12 bases in the middle. The CDR3 covers 13 residues. Per germline, CDR1 SGHTA and CDR2 FQGTGA. The CDR3 sequence: CASSPVGGQPQHF. Here the CDR3 DNA reads TGTGCCAGCAGCCCCGTGGGGGGGCAGCCCCAGCATTTT.

Only a few counts were recorded for this clone. This chain uses TRBV11-2 with TRBJ1-2; D remains unclear. Germline values: CDR1 SGHAT, CDR2 FQNNGV. Deletions cut 5 bases from V and 8 bases from J, with 18 bases between. The CDR3 loop spans 14 amino acids. CDR3 nucleotide sequence: TGTGCCAGCAGCCCACGACGCAACTCAGGAGGCTACACCTTC. Residues: CASSPRRNSGGYTF.

This chain connects TRBV5-8 to TRBJ2-3, with 7 bases fitting TRBD1. Looked up from germline, CDR1 is SGHTS and CDR2 is YDEGEE. J lost 2 bases, V lost 4 bases, and 7 bases had no gene match. The CDR3 is 15 residues long. The CDR3 region is CASSPGTDDTDTQYF. CDR3 nucleotides: TGTGCCAGCAGCCCAGGGACAGATGACACAGATACGCAGTATTTT.

The gene calls are TRBV7-6 and TRBJ2-3; TRBD2 matches 13 bases. Germline lookup yields CDR1 SGHVS and CDR2 FNYEAQ. The CDR3 is 18 amino acids. The V and J ends lost 8 bases and 5 bases, in that order; junction bases with no gene match: 16. The CDR3 protein is CASAQFSTSGGRGDTQYF. CDR3 DNA: TGTGCCAGCGCGCAGTTCTCGACTAGCGGGGGGAGGGGAGATACGCAGTATTTT. Based on the CDR3 plus reference TRBV7-6 and TRBJ2-3, the full variable domain is GAGVSQSPRYKVTKRGQDVALRCDPISGHVSLYWYRQALGQGPEFLTYFNYEAQQDKSGLPNDRFSAERPEGSISTLTIQRTEQRDSAMYRCASAQFSTSGGRGDTQYFGPGTRLTVL.

The V gene is TRBV4-2, the J gene TRBJ1-2, with TRBD1 as a possible D gene (6 bases). The germline V gene encodes CDR1 LGHNA and CDR2 YNFKEQ. The CDR3 sequence is 13 residues long. The V and J ends lost 7 bases and 4 bases respectively, with 13 bases between them. The CDR3 spells CASKRDIAYGYTF. CDR3 nucleotides: TGTGCCAGCAAAAGGGACATAGCCTATGGCTACACCTTC.

The J gene is TRBJ2-7, the V gene TRBV6-1; maybe TRBD1 (5 bases). The CDR3 spans 13 residues. V was pared by 3 bases and J by 1 base, with 7 bases between. Germline V gene data show CDR1 as MNHNS and CDR2 as SASEGT. The CDR3 spells CASSEKGSYEQYF. CDR3 DNA: TGTGCCAGCAGTGAGAAGGGGTCCTACGAGCAGTACTTC.

This clone showed up just a few times. The junction shows a germline mismatch at one end, possibly a read error. This rearrangement joins TRBV7-9 to TRBJ2-2; D uncertain. Per the germline V gene, CDR1 is SEHNR and CDR2 is FQNEAQ (reference sequence). CDR3 length: 17 residues. The CDR3 loop reads CSSSSPVAHPNTGELFF. Here the CDR3 DNA reads TGTTCCAGCAGCTCCCCAGTTGCACACCCGAACACCGGGGAGCTGTTTTTT.

J is TRBJ1-6 and V is TRBV30; 9 bases line up with TRBD1. The junction had 1 base not matched to a gene; V was cut back by 4 bases and J by 3 bases. This CDR3 region has 14 residues. Germline CDR1 and CDR2: GTSNPN and SVGIG (reference sequence). The CDR3 spells CAWKGQGYNSPLHF. CDR3 bases: TGTGCCTGGAAGGGACAGGGCTATAATTCACCCCTCCACTTT.

This chain connects TRBV30 to TRBJ1-1; the match to TRBD1 covers 8 bases. Per germline, CDR1 GTSNPN and CDR2 SVGIG (reference sequence). This CDR3 is 13 amino acids long. After removal of 8 bases from V and 0 bases from J, the junction contained 5 bases not matched to a gene. CDR3 region: CAVGQGLNTEAFF. In DNA, the CDR3 is TGTGCCGTCGGACAGGGTTTGAACACTGAAGCTTTCTTT.

This clone was counted only a few times. The V call is TRBV10-3, the J call TRBJ1-1; D remains ambiguous. The CDR3 is 14 amino acids. Germline CDR1 reads ENHRY; CDR2 reads SYGVKD. Trimming left V 2 bases short and J 0 bases short, with 7 bases between. This CDR3 is CAISEHTVNTEAFF. For the CDR3, the DNA is TGTGCCATCAGTGAGCACACAGTGAACACTGAAGCTTTCTTT.

Notes on this clone: One junction end does not reproduce the germline sequence, and a read error may be involved. The chain couples TRBV7-9 to TRBJ1-1, with no clear D. The CDR3 runs 11 residues. Germline CDR1 and CDR2: SEHNR and FQNEAQ (reference sequence). CDR3 loop: CSSSRTLGAFF. In nucleotides, the CDR3 is TGTTCCAGCAGCCGGACTCTAGGAGCTTTCTTT.

CDR3 DNA: TGTGCCAGCAGTTCCCCCGGGAAGCACGAGCAGTACTTC. It is translated as CASSSPGKHEQYF. The chain couples TRBV28 to TRBJ2-5, with D possibly TRBD2 on 5 matching bases. Near its end, the DNA agrees better with TRBJ2-7, so the J call may be wrong. The germline gives CDR1 MDHEN, CDR2 SYDVKM. This CDR3 contains 13 residues.

This clone was detected only once. V usage is TRBV11-1 and J usage is TRBJ2-3; D is unresolved. Germline V gene lookup returns CDR1 SGHAT and CDR2 FQDESV (reference sequence). The CDR3 spans 14 residues. The V end was cut by 1 base, the J end by 1 base, with 6 bases between. CDR3 amino acids: CASSLGQRTDTQYF. CDR3 nucleotide sequence: TGTGCCAGCAGCTTAGGACAACGCACAGATACGCAGTATTTT.